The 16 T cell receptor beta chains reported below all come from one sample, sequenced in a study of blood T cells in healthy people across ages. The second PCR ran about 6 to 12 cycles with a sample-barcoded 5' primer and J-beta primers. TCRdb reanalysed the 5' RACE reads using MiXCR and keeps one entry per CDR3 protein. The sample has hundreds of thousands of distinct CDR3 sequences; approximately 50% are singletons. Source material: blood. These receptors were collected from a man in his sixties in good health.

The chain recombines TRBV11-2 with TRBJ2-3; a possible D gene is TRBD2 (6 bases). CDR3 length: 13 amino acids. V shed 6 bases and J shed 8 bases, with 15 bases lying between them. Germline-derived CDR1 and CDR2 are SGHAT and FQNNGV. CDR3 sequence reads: CASSQRGMGTQYF. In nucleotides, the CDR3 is TGTGCCAGCAGTCAACGGGGGATGGGTACGCAGTATTTT.

The CDR3 DNA is TGTGCCAGCAGCCATCGGACAGGGGCTAATGAAAAACTGTTTTTT. Protein: CASSHRTGANEKLFF. This chain joins TRBV27 and TRBJ1-4; 9 bases align to TRBD1. This CDR3 comprises 15 residues. CDR1 is MNHEY, CDR2 SMNVEV, per germline (reference sequence). Unmatched junction bases numbered 5, after V lost 6 bases and J lost 3 bases.

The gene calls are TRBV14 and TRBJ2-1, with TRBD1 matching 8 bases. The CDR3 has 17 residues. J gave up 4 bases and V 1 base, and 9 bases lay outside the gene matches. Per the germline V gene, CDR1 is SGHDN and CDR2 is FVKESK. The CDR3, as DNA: TGTGCCAGCAGCCAAGGGACAGGGAAGTATGGATACAATGAGCAGTTCTTC. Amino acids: CASSQGTGKYGYNEQFF.

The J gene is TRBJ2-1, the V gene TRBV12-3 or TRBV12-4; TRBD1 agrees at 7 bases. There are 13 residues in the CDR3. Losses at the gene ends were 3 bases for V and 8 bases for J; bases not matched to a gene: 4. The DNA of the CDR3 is TGTGCCAGCAGTTTGGGACAGTGGGATGAGCAGTTCTTC. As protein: CASSLGQWDEQFF.

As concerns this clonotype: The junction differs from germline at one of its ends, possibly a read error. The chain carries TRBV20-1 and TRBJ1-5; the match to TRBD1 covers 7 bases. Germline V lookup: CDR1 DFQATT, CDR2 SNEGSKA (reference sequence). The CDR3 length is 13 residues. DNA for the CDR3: TGCAGCGCTAGTACAGGGGTTAATCAGCCCCAGCATTTT. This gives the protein CSASTGVNQPQHF.

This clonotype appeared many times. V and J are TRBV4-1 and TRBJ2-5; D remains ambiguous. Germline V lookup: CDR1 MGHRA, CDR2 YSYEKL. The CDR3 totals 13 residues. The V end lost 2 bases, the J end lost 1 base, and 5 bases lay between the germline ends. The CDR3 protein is CASSQWRQETQYF. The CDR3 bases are TGCGCCAGCAGCCAATGGCGCCAAGAGACCCAGTACTTC.

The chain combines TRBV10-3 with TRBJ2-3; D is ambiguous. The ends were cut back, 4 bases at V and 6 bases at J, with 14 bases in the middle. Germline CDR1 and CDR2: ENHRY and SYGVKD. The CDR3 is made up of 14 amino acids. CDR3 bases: TGTGCCATCAGTGCCGCCGTTCCGAGGGATACGCAGTATTTT. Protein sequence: CAISAAVPRDTQYF.

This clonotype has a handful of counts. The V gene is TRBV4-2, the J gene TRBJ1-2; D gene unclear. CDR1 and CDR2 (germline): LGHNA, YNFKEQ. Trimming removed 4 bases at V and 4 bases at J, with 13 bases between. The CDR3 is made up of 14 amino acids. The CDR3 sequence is CASSLRAQSYGYTF. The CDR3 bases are TGTGCCAGCAGCCTAAGGGCGCAGTCCTATGGCTACACCTTC.

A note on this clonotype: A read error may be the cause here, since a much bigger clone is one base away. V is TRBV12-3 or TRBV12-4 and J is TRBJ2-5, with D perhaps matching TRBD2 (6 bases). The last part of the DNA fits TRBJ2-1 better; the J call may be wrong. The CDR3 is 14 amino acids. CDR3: CASLLWGVQETQFF. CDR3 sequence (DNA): TGTGCCAGCCTCCTGTGGGGGGTCCAAGAGACCCAGTTCTTC.

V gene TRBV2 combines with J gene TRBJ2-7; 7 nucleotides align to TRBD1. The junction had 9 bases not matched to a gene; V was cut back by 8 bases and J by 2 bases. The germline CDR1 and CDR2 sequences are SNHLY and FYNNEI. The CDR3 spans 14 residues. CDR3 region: CASEPAGGTYEQYF. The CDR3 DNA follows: TGTGCCAGCGAGCCGGCAGGGGGTACCTACGAGCAGTACTTC.

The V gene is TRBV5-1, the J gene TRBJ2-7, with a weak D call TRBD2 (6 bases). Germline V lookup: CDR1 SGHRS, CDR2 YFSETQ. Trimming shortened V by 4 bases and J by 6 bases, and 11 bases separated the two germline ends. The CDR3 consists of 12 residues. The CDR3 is CASSGGTGEQYF. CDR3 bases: TGCGCCAGCAGCGGGGGGACTGGCGAGCAGTACTTC. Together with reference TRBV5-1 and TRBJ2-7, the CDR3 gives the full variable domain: KAGVTQTPRYLIKTRGQQVTLSCSPISGHRSVSWYQQTPGQGLQFLFEYFSETQRNKGNFPGRFSGRQFSNSRSEMNVSTLELGDSALYLCASSGGTGEQYFGPGTRLTVT.

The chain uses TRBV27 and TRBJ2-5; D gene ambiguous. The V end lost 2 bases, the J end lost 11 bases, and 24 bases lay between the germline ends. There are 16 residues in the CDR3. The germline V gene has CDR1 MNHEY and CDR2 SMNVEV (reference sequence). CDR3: CASSLIPGGQVDEQYF. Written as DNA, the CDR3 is TGTGCCAGCAGTTTAATCCCCGGTGGGCAAGTCGATGAGCAGTACTTC.

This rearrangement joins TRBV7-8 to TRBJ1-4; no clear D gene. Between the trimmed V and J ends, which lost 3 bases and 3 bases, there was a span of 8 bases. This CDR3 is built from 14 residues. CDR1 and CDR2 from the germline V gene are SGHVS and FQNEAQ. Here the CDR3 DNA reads TGTGCCAGCAGCTTCCAACGGGCTAATGAAAAACTGTTTTTT. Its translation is CASSFQRANEKLFF.

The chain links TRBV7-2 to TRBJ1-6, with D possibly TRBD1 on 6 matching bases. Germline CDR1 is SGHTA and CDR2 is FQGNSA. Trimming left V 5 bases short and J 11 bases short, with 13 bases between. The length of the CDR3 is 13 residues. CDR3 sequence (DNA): TGTGCCAGCAGCCCCGACAGGTGGACACCCCTCCACTTT. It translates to CASSPDRWTPLHF.

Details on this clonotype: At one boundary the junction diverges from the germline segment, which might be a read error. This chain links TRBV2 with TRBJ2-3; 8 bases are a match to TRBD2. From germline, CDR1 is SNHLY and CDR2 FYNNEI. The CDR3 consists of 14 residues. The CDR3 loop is CASREAGDLDTQYF. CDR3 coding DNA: TGTGCCAGCAGAGAAGCGGGGGACCTTGATACGCAGTATTTT.

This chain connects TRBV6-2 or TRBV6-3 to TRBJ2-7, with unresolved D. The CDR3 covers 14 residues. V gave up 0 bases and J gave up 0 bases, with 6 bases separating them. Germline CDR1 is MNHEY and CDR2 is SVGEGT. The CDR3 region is CASSYSAVSYEQYF. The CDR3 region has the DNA TGTGCCAGCAGTTACTCTGCCGTCTCCTACGAGCAGTACTTC.